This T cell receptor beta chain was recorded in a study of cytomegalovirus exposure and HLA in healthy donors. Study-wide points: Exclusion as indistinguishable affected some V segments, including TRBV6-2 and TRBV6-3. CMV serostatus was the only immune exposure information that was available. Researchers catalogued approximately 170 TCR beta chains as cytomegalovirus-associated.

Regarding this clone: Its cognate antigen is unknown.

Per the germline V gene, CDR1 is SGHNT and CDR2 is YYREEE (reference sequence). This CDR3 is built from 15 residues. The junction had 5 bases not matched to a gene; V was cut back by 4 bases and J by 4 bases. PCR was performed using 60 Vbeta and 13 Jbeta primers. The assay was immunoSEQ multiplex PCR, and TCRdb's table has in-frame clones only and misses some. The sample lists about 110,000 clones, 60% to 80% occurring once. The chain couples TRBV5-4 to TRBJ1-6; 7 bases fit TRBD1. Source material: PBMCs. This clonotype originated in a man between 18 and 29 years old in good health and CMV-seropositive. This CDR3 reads CASSPGQDYNSPLHF. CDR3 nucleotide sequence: TGTGCCAGCAGCCCCGGACAGGATTATAATTCACCCCTCCACTTT.